A selection of T cell receptor beta chains follows, all from one sample in a study of molecular identifiers for immune sequencing clone quantification. In TCRdb, the PCR reads were re-called with MiXCR into one record per CDR3 protein. The profile shows roughly 320,000 distinct CDR3 sequences, about 23% of them singletons. The specimen sequenced was naive CD8+ T cells from blood, with Jurkat cell RNA spiked in. The receptor set was obtained from a human donor in good health. Some libraries in this study had Jurkat cell RNA spiked in. Each CDR3 is given with its conserved first and last residue. The order of the fields is J gene, V gene, CDR3 protein.

J gene: TRBJ2-7; V gene: TRBV28; CDR3 protein: CASRWTSGAYEQYF
J gene: TRBJ2-1; V gene: TRBV2; CDR3 protein: CASSDPFSEQFF
J gene: TRBJ1-1; V gene: TRBV11-3; CDR3 protein: CASSLGATEAFF
J gene: TRBJ2-3; V gene: TRBV4-3; CDR3 protein: CASSQARRGPDTDTQYF
J gene: TRBJ1-3; V gene: TRBV27; CDR3 protein: CASSSDSSSGNTIYF
J gene: TRBJ2-2; V gene: TRBV6-5; CDR3 protein: CASSYSIQTGELFF
J gene: TRBJ1-6; V gene: TRBV30; CDR3 protein: CAWSVGSSPLHF
J gene: TRBJ2-2; V gene: TRBV6-2/TRBV6-3; CDR3 protein: CASSYGRAGAPTGELFF
J gene: TRBJ2-7; V gene: TRBV20-1; CDR3 protein: CSARWDSNSYEQYF
J gene: TRBJ1-1; V gene: TRBV6-5; CDR3 protein: CASSYSWDMNTEAFF
J gene: TRBJ1-1; V gene: TRBV2; CDR3 protein: CARGQQNTEAFF
J gene: TRBJ2-2; V gene: TRBV6-2/TRBV6-3; CDR3 protein: CASSYSPTGISTGELFF
J gene: TRBJ1-3; V gene: TRBV7-9; CDR3 protein: CASSLDRNTIYF
J gene: TRBJ2-7; V gene: TRBV12-3/TRBV12-4; CDR3 protein: CASSRNGELNEQYF
J gene: TRBJ2-7; V gene: TRBV5-5; CDR3 protein: CASSFGPPYEQYF